This entry lists 16 T cell receptor beta chains sequenced from one sample in a study of identifying expanded T cells in peripheral blood. Some clones are missing from TCRdb's copy, which holds only in-frame ones; the method was immunoSEQ multiplex PCR. The sample consists of approximately 91,000 clones, approximately 88% of them appearing once. The sample consisted of blood. All receptors come from a person aged 18-70 years in good health.

J is TRBJ2-1 and V is TRBV7-9; 12 nucleotides match TRBD2. The ends lost 5 bases at V and 6 bases at J; junction bases unmatched: 17. The CDR3 sequence is 19 residues long. CDR1 is SEHNR, CDR2 FQNEAQ, per germline (reference sequence). This CDR3 reads CASSRRLAGVIKPLNEQFF. The CDR3, as DNA: TGTGCCAGCAGCCGTCGACTAGCGGGAGTCATAAAACCCCTCAATGAGCAGTTCTTC.

This chain uses TRBV5-4 with TRBJ2-4; 8 bases fit TRBD1. The V gene's germline CDR1 is SGHNT and CDR2 YYREEE (reference sequence). J was trimmed by 6 bases and V by 3 bases; bases with no gene match: 5. This CDR3 comprises 14 residues. CDR3 loop: CASSYIDRGNIQYF. In nucleotides, the CDR3 is TGTGCCAGCAGCTACATTGACAGGGGAAACATTCAGTACTTC. Based on the CDR3 plus reference TRBV5-4 and TRBJ2-4, the full variable domain is ETGVTQSPTHLIKTRGQQVTLRCSSQSGHNTVSWYQQALGQGPQFIFQYYREEENGRGNFPPRFSGLQFPNYSSELNVNALELDDSALYLCASSYIDRGNIQYFGAGTRLSVL.

The chain combines TRBV4-2 with TRBJ1-4; possibly TRBD1 for D (6 bases). This CDR3 is 18 amino acids long. The V gene's germline CDR1 is LGHNA and CDR2 YNFKEQ. V gave up 3 bases and J gave up 2 bases, with 19 bases separating them. The CDR3 reads CASSQEGEGGTTNEKLFF. CDR3 nucleotides: TGTGCCAGCAGCCAGGAGGGGGAGGGAGGAACGACTAATGAAAAACTGTTTTTT.

With regard to this clone: Other DNA variants within this sample encode the same CDR3. J is TRBJ2-3 and V is TRBV5-1, with unresolved D. Germline CDR1 is SGHRS and CDR2 is YFSETQ. V was pared by 0 bases and J by 0 bases, with 5 bases between. This CDR3 has 14 amino acids. The CDR3: CASSLGASTDTQYF. In DNA, the CDR3 is TGCGCCAGCAGCTTGGGAGCTAGCACAGATACGCAGTATTTT. The whole variable domain, filled in from reference TRBV5-1 and TRBJ2-3, reads KAGVTQTPRYLIKTRGQQVTLSCSPISGHRSVSWYQQTPGQGLQFLFEYFSETQRNKGNFPGRFSGRQFSNSRSEMNVSTLELGDSALYLCASSLGASTDTQYFGPGTRLTVL.

The chain recombines TRBV28 with TRBJ2-1, with 7 positions matching TRBD1. J lost 4 bases, V lost 5 bases, and 2 bases had no gene match. Germline V CDR1 and CDR2: MDHEN, SYDVKM. The CDR3 runs 13 residues. The CDR3 protein is CASSGTVYNEQFF. CDR3 sequence (DNA): TGTGCCAGCAGTGGGACAGTGTACAATGAGCAGTTCTTC.

The CDR3 reads CASSGITANTEAFF. The CDR3 coding sequence is TGTGCCAGCAGTGGTATTACTGCGAACACTGAAGCTTTCTTT. The V and J genes are TRBV2 and TRBJ1-1; D is ambiguous. The V gene's germline CDR1 is SNHLY and CDR2 FYNNEI. The CDR3 contains 14 residues. V lost 4 bases and J 1 base, leaving 10 bases between the germline ends.

The chain recombines TRBV29-1 with TRBJ2-7, with D possibly matching TRBD2 (6 bases). The germline gives CDR1 SQVTM, CDR2 ANQGSEA. The V end was cut by 3 bases, the J end by 0 bases, with 15 bases between. The CDR3 length is 15 residues. The CDR3 nucleotides are TGCAGCGTTGAGGGCTGGGGGGACCTCTCCTACGAGCAGTACTTC. This encodes CSVEGWGDLSYEQYF.

This chain connects TRBV27 to TRBJ1-1; maybe TRBD1 (5 bases). Germline CDR1 and CDR2: MNHEY and SMNVEV (reference sequence). Between the trimmed V and J ends, which lost 10 bases and 4 bases, there was a span of 19 bases. This CDR3 is 14 amino acids long. The CDR3 nucleotides read TGTGCCACCTCCCGGGGGGGGAGGATCACTGAAGCTTTCTTT. Protein product: CATSRGGRITEAFF.

This chain connects TRBV29-1 to TRBJ2-7; no reliable D call. The CDR3 is 13 residues long. CDR1 and CDR2 (germline): SQVTM, ANQGSEA. V lost 3 bases and J 0 bases, leaving 9 bases between the germline ends. CDR3: CSVDGTPSYEQYF. In DNA, the CDR3 is TGCAGCGTTGACGGCACCCCCTCCTACGAGCAGTACTTC.

The chain joins TRBV5-1 to TRBJ2-1; D not certain. Germline assignment: CDR1 SGHRS and CDR2 YFSETQ. V was pared by 0 bases and J by 4 bases, with 8 bases between. The CDR3 sequence is 14 residues long. The CDR3 sequence is CASSLDGQYNEQFF. The CDR3 DNA reads as TGCGCCAGCAGCTTGGACGGGCAGTACAATGAGCAGTTCTTC.

This clone was recorded once. The chain links TRBV30 to TRBJ2-7; D may be TRBD2 (5 bases). The germline CDR1 and CDR2 sequences are GTSNPN and SVGIG (reference sequence). V lost 0 bases, J lost 7 bases, and 10 bases lay in between. This CDR3 has 12 amino acids. CDR3 amino acids: CAWSVGLGEQYF. The DNA of the CDR3 is TGTGCCTGGAGTGTTGGACTGGGGGAGCAGTACTTC. Looking up the rest from reference TRBV30 and TRBJ2-7 gives the full variable domain: SQTIHQWPATLVQPVGSPLSLECTVEGTSNPNLYWYRQAAGRGLQLLFYSVGIGQISSEVPQNLSASRPQDRQFILSSKKLLLSDSGFYLCAWSVGLGEQYFGPGTRLTVT.

This clone occurred once. The V and J genes are TRBV5-1 and TRBJ2-1, with TRBD2 matching 10 bases. V lost 2 bases to trimming and J lost 6 bases; unmatched junction nucleotides: 5. The CDR3 covers 15 residues. CDR1 and CDR2 (germline): SGHRS, YFSETQ. CDR3 residues: CASSFGLAVFNEQFF. The DNA of the CDR3 is TGCGCCAGCAGCTTCGGACTAGCGGTTTTCAATGAGCAGTTCTTC.

This clone appeared a single time. The chain links TRBV5-1 to TRBJ2-1; tentative D call: TRBD1 (5 bases). The CDR3 runs 14 residues. Germline CDR1 and CDR2: SGHRS and YFSETQ. The V and J ends lost 3 bases and 2 bases respectively, with 9 bases between them. As DNA, the CDR3 is TGCGCCAGCAGCTGGCCGACAGCCTACAATGAGCAGTTCTTC. Its translation is CASSWPTAYNEQFF.

The chain has TRBV10-3 and TRBJ2-5; 7 positions agree with TRBD1. The CDR3 is made up of 14 amino acids. In germline, CDR1 is ENHRY, CDR2 SYGVKD. V gave up 3 bases and J gave up 4 bases; unmatched junction bases: 5. Written as DNA, the CDR3 is TGTGCCATCAGTGAATTAGACAGGGCAGAGACCCAGTACTTC. Amino acids: CAISELDRAETQYF.

This chain joins TRBV7-9 and TRBJ1-1; D not certain. This CDR3 spans 16 amino acids. Trimming cost V 5 bases and J 2 bases, with 18 bases left between them. Germline-derived CDR1 and CDR2 are SEHNR and FQNEAQ (reference sequence). The CDR3 DNA reads as TGTGCCAGCAGCCTAACCGGACCTAACTCCAACACTGAAGCTTTCTTT. It specifies CASSLTGPNSNTEAFF.

CDR3 sequence reads: CASSLDFSDTQYF. CDR3 DNA: TGTGCCAGCAGTCTGGACTTCTCAGATACGCAGTATTTT. J is TRBJ2-3 and V is TRBV6-5; D perhaps matches TRBD2 (5 bases). The V gene lost 5 bases and the J gene lost 4 bases, with 10 bases spanning the gap. The germline V gene has CDR1 MNHEY and CDR2 SVGAGI. The CDR3 has 13 amino acids.